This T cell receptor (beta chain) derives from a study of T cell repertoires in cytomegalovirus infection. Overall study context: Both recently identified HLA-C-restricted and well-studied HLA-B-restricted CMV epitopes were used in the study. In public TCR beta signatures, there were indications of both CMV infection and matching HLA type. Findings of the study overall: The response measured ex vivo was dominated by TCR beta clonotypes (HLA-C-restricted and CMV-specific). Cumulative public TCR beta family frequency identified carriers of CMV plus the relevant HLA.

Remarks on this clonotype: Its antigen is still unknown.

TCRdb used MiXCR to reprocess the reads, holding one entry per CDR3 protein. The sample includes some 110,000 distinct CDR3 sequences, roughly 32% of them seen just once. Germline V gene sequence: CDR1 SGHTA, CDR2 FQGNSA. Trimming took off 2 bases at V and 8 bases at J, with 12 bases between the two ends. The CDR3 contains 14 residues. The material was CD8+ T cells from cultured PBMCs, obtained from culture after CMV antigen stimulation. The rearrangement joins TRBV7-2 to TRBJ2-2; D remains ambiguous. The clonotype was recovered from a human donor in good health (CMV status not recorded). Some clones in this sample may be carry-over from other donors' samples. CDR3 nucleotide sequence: TGTGCCAGCAGCTTAAGGAGTCCCCGAGGGGAGCTGTTTTTT. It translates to CASSLRSPRGELFF. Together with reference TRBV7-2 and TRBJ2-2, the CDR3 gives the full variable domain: GAGVSQSPSNKVTEKGKDVELRCDPISGHTALYWYRQSLGQGLEFLIYFQGNSAPDKSGLPSDRFSAERTGGSVSTLTIQRTQQEDSAVYLCASSLRSPRGELFFGEGSRLTVL.